This TCR beta chain was obtained from a study of T cells after posttransplantation cyclophosphamide. This CDR3 region has 14 residues. Deletions cut 3 bases from V and 2 bases from J, with 9 bases between. Germline CDR1 reads KGHSH; CDR2 reads LQKENI. This clone was seen just once. Produced via immunoSEQ multiplex PCR; TCRdb's table is partial and in-frame only. The repertoire holds about 66,000 clones, with over 85% as singletons. Specimen: PBMCs. The receptor's source is a woman between 25 and 40 years old in good health and a related stem cell transplant donor. The chain combines TRBV18 with TRBJ2-3, with D perhaps TRBD2 (5 bases). CDR3 sequence: CASSPSTNTDTQYF. The DNA of the CDR3 is TGTGCCAGCTCACCCTCGACTAACACAGATACGCAGTATTTT. The full variable domain, its missing parts supplied by reference TRBV18 and TRBJ2-3, is NAGVMQNPRHLVRRRGQEARLRCSPMKGHSHVYWYRQLPEEGLKFMVYLQKENIIDESGMPKERFSAEFPKEGPSILRIQQVVRGDSAAYFCASSPSTNTDTQYFGPGTRLTVL.